Given below is one TCR beta chain in context. The same CDR3 arises from other DNA sequences in this sample as well. Treatment noted: 15 to 20 received Ad26.COV2.S at low or high dose, single or two shots; five or six received placebo; per-sample allocation not given. Samples came from day 63 after the first vaccine or placebo injection. Germline CDR1 is SGHRS and CDR2 is YFSETQ. The CDR3 runs to 11 residues. V dropped 2 bases and J dropped 2 bases, with 1 base sitting between them. This entry comes from a study of Ad26.COV2.S vaccination and SARS-CoV-2 variants. TCRdb's table, derived via immunoSEQ multiplex PCR, lists solely in-frame clones and lacks some. This sample has around 400,000 clones; roughly four fifths occur once, and the top ten carry about 8%.

The material was peripheral blood, obtained in a trial of Ad26.COV2.S vaccine versus placebo. The chain links TRBV5-1 to TRBJ2-5; no clear D. The sequence was collected from a person between 18 and 65 years old who received the Ad26.COV2.S COVID-19 vaccine or a placebo. The CDR3 is CASSFQETQYF. The CDR3 coding sequence is TGCGCCAGCAGCTTTCAAGAGACCCAGTACTTC.